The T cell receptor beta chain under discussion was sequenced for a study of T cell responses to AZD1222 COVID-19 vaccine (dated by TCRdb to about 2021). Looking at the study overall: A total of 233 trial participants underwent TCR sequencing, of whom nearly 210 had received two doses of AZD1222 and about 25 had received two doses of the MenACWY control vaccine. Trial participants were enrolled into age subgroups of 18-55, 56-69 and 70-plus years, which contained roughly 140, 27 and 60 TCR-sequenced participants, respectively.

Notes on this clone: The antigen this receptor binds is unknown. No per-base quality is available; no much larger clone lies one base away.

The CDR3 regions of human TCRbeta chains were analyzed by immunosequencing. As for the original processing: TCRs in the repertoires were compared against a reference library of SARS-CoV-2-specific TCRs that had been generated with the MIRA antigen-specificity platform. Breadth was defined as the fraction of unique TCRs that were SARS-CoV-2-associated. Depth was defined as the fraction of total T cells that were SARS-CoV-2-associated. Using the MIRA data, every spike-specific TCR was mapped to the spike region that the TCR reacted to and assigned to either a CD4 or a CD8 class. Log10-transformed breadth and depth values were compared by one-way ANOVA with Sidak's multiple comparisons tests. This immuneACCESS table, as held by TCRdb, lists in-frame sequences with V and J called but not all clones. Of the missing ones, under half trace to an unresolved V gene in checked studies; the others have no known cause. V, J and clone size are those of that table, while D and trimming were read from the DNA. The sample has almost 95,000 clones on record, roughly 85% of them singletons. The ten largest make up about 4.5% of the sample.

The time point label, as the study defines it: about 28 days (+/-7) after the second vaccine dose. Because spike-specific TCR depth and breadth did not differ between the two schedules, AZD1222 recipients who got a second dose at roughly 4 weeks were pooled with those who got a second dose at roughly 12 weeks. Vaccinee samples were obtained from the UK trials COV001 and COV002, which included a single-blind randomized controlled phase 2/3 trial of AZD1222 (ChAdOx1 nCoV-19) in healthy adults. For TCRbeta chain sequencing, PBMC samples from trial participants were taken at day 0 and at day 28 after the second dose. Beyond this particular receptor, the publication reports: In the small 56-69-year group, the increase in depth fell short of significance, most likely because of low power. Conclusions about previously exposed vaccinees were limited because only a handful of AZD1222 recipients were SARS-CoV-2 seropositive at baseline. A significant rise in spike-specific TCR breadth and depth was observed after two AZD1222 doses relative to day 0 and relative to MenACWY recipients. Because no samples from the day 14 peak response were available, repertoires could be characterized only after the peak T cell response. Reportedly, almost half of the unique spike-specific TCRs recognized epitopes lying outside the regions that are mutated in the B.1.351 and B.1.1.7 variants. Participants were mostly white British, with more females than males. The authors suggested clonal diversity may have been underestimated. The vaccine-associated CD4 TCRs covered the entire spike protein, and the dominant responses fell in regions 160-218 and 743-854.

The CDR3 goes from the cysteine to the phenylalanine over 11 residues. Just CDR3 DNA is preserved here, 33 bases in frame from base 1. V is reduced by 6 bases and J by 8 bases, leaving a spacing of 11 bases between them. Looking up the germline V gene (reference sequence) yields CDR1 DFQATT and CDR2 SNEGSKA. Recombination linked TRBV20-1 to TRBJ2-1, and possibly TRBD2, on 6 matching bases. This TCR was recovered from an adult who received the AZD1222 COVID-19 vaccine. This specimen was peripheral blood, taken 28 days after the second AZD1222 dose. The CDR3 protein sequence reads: CSAGLTDEQFF. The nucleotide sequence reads TGCAGTGCGGGACTGACGGATGAGCAGTTCTTC.